These T cell receptor beta chains were read from a single sample in a study of metastatic and nonmetastatic thyroid tumors. TCRdb used MiXCR to call clones anew from the PCR reads. The sample yields about 10,000 clones, approximately 32% seen once. The sample consisted of tumor tissue. These receptors were taken from a female donor with papillary thyroid cancer or a benign thyroid nodule (not recorded which). Some clones in this sample may be carry-over from other donors' samples. Each CDR3 is given with its conserved first and last residue. A D gene is named only where the DNA matches it firmly. Where a row states a size, it is once, few, many or the class of an expanded clone; other rows omit it.

d_call	clone_size	v_call	j_call	cdr3_nt	cdr3_aa
-	medium-sized	TRBV3-1	TRBJ1-3	TGTGCCAGCAGCCCCCCCGGGGGTCACTCTGGAAACACCATATATTTT	CASSPPGGHSGNTIYF
-	few	TRBV15	TRBJ2-2	TGTGCCACCAGCAGAGGGACTGGCGCTGGGGAGCTGTTTTTT	CATSRGTGAGELFF
TRBD2	medium-sized	TRBV19	TRBJ2-2	TGTGCCAGTAGTACCGGGACGGGGGGACGGGAGCTGTTTTTT	CASSTGTGGRELFF
TRBD2	few	TRBV28	TRBJ2-7	TGTGCCAGCTCTATCCCGGGACTAGGAGTCTACGAGCAGTACTTC	CASSIPGLGVYEQYF
-	-	TRBV5-1	TRBJ2-7	TGCGCAAACAGCCCCAGGACGGTTCGGGACGAGCAGTACTTC	CANSPRTVRDEQYF
-	medium-sized	TRBV6-1	TRBJ1-1	TGTGCCAGCAGCCCAGGTGGGACTGAAGCTTTCTTT	CASSPGGTEAFF
TRBD2	-	TRBV10-3	TRBJ2-1	TGTGCCATCAGTGAGTCGGTGGGACTAGCGGGCCGCTACAATGAGCAGTTCTTC	CAISESVGLAGRYNEQFF
-	-	TRBV15	TRBJ2-2	TGTGCCACCAGCTGCACGCCGGCCGGGGAGCTGTTTTTT	CATSCTPAGELFF
-	many	TRBV6-1	TRBJ2-3	TGTGCCAGCAGGCCCCCAGGTGGACATCCCGCAGATACGCAGTATTTT	CASRPPGGHPADTQYF
-	-	TRBV12-3/TRBV12-4	TRBJ1-1	TGTGCCAGCAGTTTAGCAGATAACACTGAAGCTTTCTTT	CASSLADNTEAFF